The present TCR beta chain was sequenced within a study of beta chain features in type 1 diabetes (dated by TCRdb to between 2017 and 2018). As for the study more broadly: Mean age, gender distribution, total cell number and subset yield were not different between patients and healthy donors. Across all samples, 107,917,701 sorted cells were examined, and cell number per subset correlated strongly with RNA yield. In the study, recently diagnosed type 1 diabetes patients and matched healthy donors were compared on the TCRB repertoires of their sorted circulating CD4+ T cell subsets. Regulatory and stem cell-like memory subsets were isolated from only 8 patients and roughly eight healthy donors, whereas naive and central memory subsets came from all 30 or so donors. Study-level results and caveats: Because small numbers of individuals were included in the HLA sub-analyses, any influence of HLA type on TCRB rearrangement was left unresolved. Because cDNA rather than genomic DNA was sequenced, highly expressing activated cells could have been over-represented, although no difference in activation and CD3 levels was found between groups. In all four CD4+ subsets, TCRB CDR3 length was moderately but significantly shorter in type 1 diabetes patients. PCR may preferentially amplify shorter templates, but because patient and control samples were amplified and corrected together, any resulting skew would affect both groups equally. At VDJ recombination sites, patients with type 1 diabetes made fewer insertions and deleted more nucleotides, a pattern implying thymic rearrangement abnormalities. Naive, central memory and regulatory TCRB repertoires appeared to be more similar among patients than among healthy donors.

The CDR3 numbers 14 residues from cysteine through phenylalanine. This entry keeps only the CDR3 DNA: 42 bases, framed from base 1. From the germline V gene, CDR1 is KGHSH and CDR2 is LQKENI. V gives up 6 bases and J gives up 3 bases, and the segment between their germline ends measures 11 bases. The entire amount of isolated RNA was reverse transcribed using the High Capacity cDNA Reverse Transcription Kit, so the sequenced TCRB transcripts were expressed ones. Deep immunoSEQ sequencing was applied to naive, central memory and regulatory T cell samples, giving an average of about 3.7 million total reads per sample. Sorted cells were lysed in RLT buffer and RNA was extracted with DNase-treated RNeasy Micro or Mini kits, depending on cell number. Each cell subset was processed on its own to prevent cross-contamination, while patient and healthy donor samples were processed together. TCRB sequences were amplified from cDNA with the immunoSEQ multiplex PCR, producing 87-bp fragments spanning the CDR3 region. The amplicons were sequenced using the Illumina HiSeq platform. As for how the authors treated the data: Synthetic template baselines were used to correct PCR bias computationally, reads within Hamming distance 2 were collapsed, and singletons that could not be merged were discarded. Reads were aligned against IMGT to assign V, D and J genes, CDR3 length and insertions or deletions at six rearrangement sites. Within each subset, clonotype counts were normalized to sorted cell number, after which true diversity and Gini coefficients were computed with the tcR R package. The overlap coefficient, calculated on TCRB nucleotide sequences, was used to measure repertoire sharing. As a proxy for the pre-selection repertoire, out-of-frame TCRB sequences from naive cells were analyzed. TCRdb took over this immuneACCESS table, retaining in-frame rearrangements with V and J assigned. Such tables are incomplete; in checked studies, under half of the missing clones stem from an unresolved V gene, and the remainder is unexplained. The V and J calls and clone size come from that table; D and trimming were worked out from the DNA. The sample table shows 250,000 to 300,000 clones, and roughly an eighth are seen once. The ten largest make up 0.015% to 0.02% of the sample.

A single peripheral blood draw of about 116 mL on average was collected from each donor into heparinised tubes. Naive, central memory, regulatory and stem cell-like memory CD4+ T cells were sorted on a BD FACSAria II using a panel including CD45RO, CCR7, CD25, CD127, CD95 and CD27. Purity was above 98% for every sorted population. Right away, PBMCs were isolated by Lymphoprep density gradient centrifugation and were stained directly, with no culture step. So that batch effects would be minimized, each experiment stained and sorted samples in pairs, pairing one healthy donor with one patient. This clone has only a few counts. Its cognate antigen has yet to be identified. There are no base qualities to consult, and no much larger clone falls within one base.

This sequence was found in a man aged 25-45 years with type 1 diabetes. The sequenced sample consisted of naive CD4+ T cells from blood. The cell subset or site tag for this specimen amounts to: true naive CD4+ T cells. The chain is made from TRBV18 and TRBJ2-2; a tentative D call is TRBD1 (5 bases match). The sequence in DNA is TGTGCCAGCTCTCTCGACAGATACACCGGGGAGCTGTTTTTT. This is translated as CASSLDRYTGELFF.